The 16 T cell receptor beta chains in this list originate from one sample, sequenced in a study of cytomegalovirus exposure and HLA in healthy donors. PCR primers comprised 60 Vbeta and 13 Jbeta primers. Clones were read by immunoSEQ multiplex PCR, and TCRdb kept only the in-frame ones, dropping some. The table has more than 95,000 clones, about 80% seen once; the top ten hold approximately 9.1%. Sequencing was performed on PBMCs. All receptors come from a woman aged 45-60 years in good health and CMV-seropositive.

The chain combines TRBV7-3 with TRBJ2-1, with 8 nucleotides matching TRBD1. V was pared by 5 bases and J by 6 bases, with 6 bases of the junction left unmatched. Germline-derived CDR1 and CDR2 are SGHTA and FQGTGA. CDR3 length equals 14 residues. CDR3 protein: CASSVDRVGNEQFF. The CDR3 DNA reads TGTGCCAGCAGCGTGGACAGGGTTGGCAATGAGCAGTTCTTC.

This chain uses TRBV4-3 with TRBJ2-1, with 16 bases fitting TRBD2. V gave up 1 base and J gave up 7 bases; unmatched junction bases: 4. This CDR3 comprises 17 residues. The germline V gene has CDR1 LGHNA and CDR2 YSLEER. This CDR3 reads CASSQAGLAGGENEQFF. CDR3 DNA sequence: TGCGCCAGCAGCCAAGCGGGACTAGCGGGAGGGGAAAATGAGCAGTTCTTC.

The chain is built from TRBV27 and TRBJ2-1, with 9 bases fitting TRBD2. J was trimmed by 10 bases and V by 6 bases; bases with no gene match: 13. Looked up from germline, CDR1 is MNHEY and CDR2 is SMNVEV (reference sequence). The CDR3 is made up of 15 amino acids. The CDR3 DNA is TGTGCCAGCAGATGGGCTAGCGGGGACCTCAGGGAGCAGTTCTTC. Protein: CASRWASGDLREQFF.

CDR3 amino acids: CASSLGADRSYEQYF. DNA of the CDR3: TGCGCCAGCAGCTTGGGAGCGGACCGCTCCTACGAGCAGTACTTC. V usage is TRBV5-1 and J usage is TRBJ2-7, with D perhaps TRBD2 (5 bases). V was clipped by 0 bases and J by 0 bases, with 10 bases between them. The CDR3 totals 15 residues. CDR1 is SGHRS and CDR2 is YFSETQ in the germline V gene. Supplemented by reference TRBV5-1 and TRBJ2-7, the full variable domain reads KAGVTQTPRYLIKTRGQQVTLSCSPISGHRSVSWYQQTPGQGLQFLFEYFSETQRNKGNFPGRFSGRQFSNSRSEMNVSTLELGDSALYLCASSLGADRSYEQYFGPGTRLTVT.

This clone was seen a handful of times. The V and J genes are TRBV7-9 and TRBJ1-1; TRBD1 aligns across 8 bases. Germline CDR1 SEHNR, CDR2 FQNEAQ (reference sequence). The CDR3 spans 14 residues. V shed 5 bases and J 8 bases; nucleotides not matched to a gene: 10. The CDR3 DNA is TGTGCCAGCAGCCTAGGGGACGGACAGGGAGAAGCTTTCTTT. It translates to CASSLGDGQGEAFF.

The rearrangement uses TRBV4-2 and TRBJ2-1; D gene unclear. CDR3 length: 17 amino acids. Per germline, CDR1 LGHNA and CDR2 YNFKEQ. Trimming took off 1 base at V and 10 bases at J, with 23 bases between the two ends. The CDR3 spells CASSQALGSPGSKEQFF. DNA of the CDR3: TGTGCCAGCAGCCAAGCGTTAGGCTCCCCGGGTTCCAAGGAGCAGTTCTTC.

The chain combines TRBV5-1 with TRBJ2-5; TRBD2 agrees at 7 bases. This CDR3 spans 14 amino acids. Germline CDR1 reads SGHRS; CDR2 reads YFSETQ. V lost 2 bases to trimming and J lost 3 bases; unmatched junction nucleotides: 4. CDR3 amino acids: CASSFLLAEETQYF. CDR3 in DNA: TGCGCCAGCAGCTTCTTGCTAGCGGAAGAGACCCAGTACTTC.

This clone was detected once. This chain uses TRBV5-1 with TRBJ1-4, with 8 bases fitting TRBD1. V shed 5 bases, J shed 7 bases, and the junction held 7 bases outside the gene matches. The CDR3 totals 14 residues. CDR1 and CDR2 (germline): SGHRS, YFSETQ. This CDR3 reads CASRIDRGGEKLFF. Here the CDR3 DNA reads TGCGCCAGCAGAATCGACAGGGGTGGTGAAAAACTGTTTTTT.

The chain recombines TRBV5-1 with TRBJ2-6; a weak D match, TRBD1 (6 bases). Germline CDR1 SGHRS, CDR2 YFSETQ. V lost 4 bases and J 2 bases, leaving 10 bases between the germline ends. The CDR3 has 15 residues. The CDR3 DNA reads TGCGCCAGCAGCCCGGACAGAGCTGGGGCCAACGTCCTGACTTTC. Its protein product is CASSPDRAGANVLTF.

CDR3 protein: CATSGRVSGHNEQFF. The CDR3 DNA sequence: TGTGCCACCAGCGGCAGAGTTAGCGGGCACAATGAGCAGTTCTTC. The V gene is TRBV15, the J gene TRBJ2-1, with 7 positions matching TRBD2. The CDR3 covers 15 residues. Trimming at V came to 5 bases and at J to 5 bases, leaving 9 bases not matched to a gene. Germline V lookup: CDR1 LNHNV, CDR2 YYDKDF (reference sequence). The entire variable domain, with the rest obtained from reference TRBV15 and TRBJ2-1, is as follows: DAMVIQNPRYQVTQFGKPVTLSCSQTLNHNVMYWYQQKSSQAPKLLFHYYDKDFNNEADTPDNFQSRRPNTSFCFLDIRSPGLGDTAMYLCATSGRVSGHNEQFFGPGTRLTVL.

The chain joins TRBV30 to TRBJ2-7, with D maybe TRBD2 (5 bases). The CDR3 loop spans 13 amino acids. Trimming shortened V by 2 bases and J by 0 bases, and 8 bases separated the two germline ends. Germline loops: CDR1 GTSNPN, CDR2 SVGIG (reference sequence). The DNA of the CDR3 is TGTGCCTGGAGTACGGGATCCTCCTACGAGCAGTACTTC. Its protein product is CAWSTGSSYEQYF. Full variable domain (remainder filled in from reference TRBV30 and TRBJ2-7): SQTIHQWPATLVQPVGSPLSLECTVEGTSNPNLYWYRQAAGRGLQLLFYSVGIGQISSEVPQNLSASRPQDRQFILSSKKLLLSDSGFYLCAWSTGSSYEQYFGPGTRLTVT.

This chain uses TRBV18 with TRBJ1-5, with TRBD1 matching 9 bases. In germline, CDR1 is KGHSH, CDR2 LQKENI. This CDR3 spans 16 amino acids. V shed 6 bases and J 2 bases; nucleotides not matched to a gene: 8. The CDR3 DNA sequence: TGTGCCAGCTCGGAAGGACAGGGGAGCGGCAATCAGCCCCAGCATTTT. Protein sequence: CASSEGQGSGNQPQHF. Full variable domain (rest looked up from reference TRBV18 and TRBJ1-5): NAGVMQNPRHLVRRRGQEARLRCSPMKGHSHVYWYRQLPEEGLKFMVYLQKENIIDESGMPKERFSAEFPKEGPSILRIQQVVRGDSAAYFCASSEGQGSGNQPQHFGDGTRLSIL.

DNA for the CDR3: TGCAGCGTTGAAGATGCGGCGCGGGACCCAGTTACGCAGTATTTT. This gives the protein CSVEDAARDPVTQYF. The rearrangement uses TRBV29-1 and TRBJ2-3, with D perhaps TRBD2 (6 bases). This CDR3 contains 15 residues. Germline V gene sequence: CDR1 SQVTM, CDR2 ANQGSEA. Trimming took off 0 bases at V and 8 bases at J, with 18 bases between the two ends.

The chain employs TRBV5-6 and TRBJ1-5; TRBD1 is a possible D gene (5 bases). Trimming stripped 0 bases from V and 15 bases from J, with 13 bases between. Germline assignment: CDR1 SGHDT and CDR2 YYEEEE. The CDR3 totals 12 residues. The CDR3 protein is CASSLGGGAPHF. CDR3 nucleotide sequence: TGTGCCAGCAGCTTGGGGGGGGGAGCCCCGCATTTT.

The rearrangement joins TRBV6-1 to TRBJ1-3; 7 nucleotides agree with TRBD1. This CDR3 has 16 amino acids. The germline V gene has CDR1 MNHNS and CDR2 SASEGT. V gave up 3 bases and J gave up 0 bases; unmatched junction bases: 5. DNA of the CDR3: TGTGCCAGCAGTGAGGACAGGTTCACCTCTGGAAACACCATATATTTT. Translation gives CASSEDRFTSGNTIYF.

V and J are TRBV6-6 and TRBJ2-1, with 8 nucleotides matching TRBD2. Germline CDR1 and CDR2: MNHNY and SVGAGI (reference sequence). CDR3 length: 14 residues. J lost 8 bases, V lost 6 bases, and 9 bases had no gene match. The CDR3: CASRRSGIGDEQFF. The CDR3 coding sequence is TGTGCCAGCAGGCGTAGCGGGATAGGCGATGAGCAGTTCTTC.